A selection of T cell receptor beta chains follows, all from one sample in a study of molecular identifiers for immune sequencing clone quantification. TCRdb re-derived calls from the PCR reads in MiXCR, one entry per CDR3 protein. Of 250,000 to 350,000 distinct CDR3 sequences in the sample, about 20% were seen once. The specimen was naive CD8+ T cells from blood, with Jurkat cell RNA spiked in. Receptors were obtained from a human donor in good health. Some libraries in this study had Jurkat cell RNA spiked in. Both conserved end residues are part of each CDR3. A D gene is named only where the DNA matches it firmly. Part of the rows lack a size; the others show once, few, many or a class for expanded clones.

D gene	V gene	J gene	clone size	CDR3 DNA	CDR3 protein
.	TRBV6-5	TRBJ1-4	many	TGTGCCAGCAGAACCTTCACCGGGACAACTAATGAAAAACTGTTTTTT	CASRTFTGTTNEKLFF
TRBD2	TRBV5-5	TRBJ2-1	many	TGTGCCAGCAGTACCGGGACTATCTACAATGAGCAGTTCTTC	CASSTGTIYNEQFF
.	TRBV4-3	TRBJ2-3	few	TGCGCCAGCACCCCAAGTTGGCTGGCAACTAGCACAGATACGCAGTATTTT	CASTPSWLATSTDTQYF
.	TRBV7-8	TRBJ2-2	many	TGTGCCAGCAGCCCAGGTTCAAGCGGGGAGCTGTTTTTT	CASSPGSSGELFF
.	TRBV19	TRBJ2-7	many	TGTGCCAGTAAGGATCCAGGGGGGTACGAGCAGTACTTC	CASKDPGGYEQYF
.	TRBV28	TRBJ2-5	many	TGTGCCAGCTGGGACCACCAAGAGACCCAGTACTTC	CASWDHQETQYF
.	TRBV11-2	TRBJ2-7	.	TGTGCCAGCAGCTTATACGGGGAGAACTACGAGCAGTACTTC	CASSLYGENYEQYF
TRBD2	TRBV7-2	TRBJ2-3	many	TGTGCCAGCAGCTTGGGACTAGCGGGGGGGCCGTACAAAGATACGCAGTATTTT	CASSLGLAGGPYKDTQYF
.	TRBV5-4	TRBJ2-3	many	TGTGCCAGCAGCCCTAACCCGGACTATCAGGTTACGCAGTATTTT	CASSPNPDYQVTQYF
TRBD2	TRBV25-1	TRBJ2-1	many	TGTGCCAGCAGTGGCGGGTTAGCGGGTTACAATGAGCAGTTCTTC	CASSGGLAGYNEQFF
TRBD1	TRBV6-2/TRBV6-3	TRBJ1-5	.	TGTGCCAGCAGGGGACAGGGGGGACAGCCCCAGCATTTT	CASRGQGGQPQHF
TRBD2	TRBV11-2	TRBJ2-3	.	TGTGCCAGCGGCGTGGGGCGGGGGATCGAAACAGATACGCAGTATTTT	CASGVGRGIETDTQYF
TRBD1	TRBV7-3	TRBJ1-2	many	TGTGCCAGCAGCTTAACGGGCCAGGGGGTAGAAGACTATGGCTACACCTTC	CASSLTGQGVEDYGYTF